This TCR beta chain came from a study of blood T cells in healthy people across ages. Study results and limitations: Reliance upon unsorted PBMCs precluded definitive naive versus antigen-experienced comparison.

Each sample had at least 6 million PBMCs isolated. It was with a sample-barcoded 5' primer and a J-beta primer mix that a second PCR of about 6 to 12 cycles was run. Each cDNA molecule received a tag from a template-switch adaptor that had 12 random nucleotides. A single record per CDR3 protein comes from TCRdb applying MiXCR to the 5' RACE reads. The sample yields roughly 640,000 distinct CDR3 sequences, 25% to 35% seen once. The V segment lost 5 bases and the J segment 2 bases; nucleotides outside the gene matches: 7. Germline values: CDR1 MNHEY, CDR2 SMNVEV (reference sequence). There are 15 residues in the CDR3. As regards this clonotype: The target antigen is unknown.

Sequencing was performed on blood. The rearrangement links TRBV27 to TRBJ2-5; 8 nucleotides agree with TRBD2. This sequence was found in a woman of 80 years or more in good health. DNA for the CDR3: TGTGCCAGCAGTCCGGGGGGACTAGGACAAGAGACCCAGTACTTC. Translated: CASSPGGLGQETQYF.